These 32 T cell receptor beta chains came from one sample sequenced in a study of read filtering for tumor transcriptome and immune sequencing. Molecular barcoded adaptors covering alpha/delta and beta/gamma chains were used on about 0.4 ug RNA. TCRdb fed the reads into MiXCR, producing one record per CDR3 protein. The sample has about 27,000 distinct CDR3 sequences; around 14% are singletons. Material for sequencing was a population of CD138-negative cells sorted from bone marrow. These receptors originate from a donor older than 35 with multiple myeloma.

This clonotype has at least ten counts. V is TRBV9 and J is TRBJ1-2; TRBD1 is a possible D gene (5 bases). Per germline, CDR1 SGDLS and CDR2 YYNGEE. This CDR3 is 15 amino acids long. V lost 2 bases and J 2 bases, leaving 13 bases between the germline ends. The CDR3, as DNA: TGTGCCAGCAGCGTTGGCCTGGGGACGAACTATGGCTACACCTTC. Amino acids: CASSVGLGTNYGYTF.

The sample holds a few counts of this clonotype. This likely came from a read error, as a far larger clone is one base away. The chain employs TRBV4-3 and TRBJ2-1; the match to TRBD1 covers 10 bases. This CDR3 contains 18 residues. Germline V gene data show CDR1 as LGHNA and CDR2 as YSLEER. Written as DNA, the CDR3 is TGCGCCAGCAGCCAAGAATCAATAGCGGGACAGGGGAGGAGTGAGCTGTTCTTC. Translation: CASSQESIAGQGRSELFF.

This clonotype was seen ten or more times. The V and J genes are TRBV30 and TRBJ1-5; D call uncertain. V was trimmed by 7 bases and J by 0 bases, leaving 10 bases between them. The V gene's germline CDR1 is GTSNPN and CDR2 SVGIG (reference sequence). The CDR3 totals 13 residues. CDR3 nucleotide sequence: TGTGCCTATGACACCGATAGCAATCAGCCCCAGCATTTT. Protein product: CAYDTDSNQPQHF.

This clonotype was detected only a few times. This sequence is one base from a far larger clone and is likely a read error. The chain has TRBV14 and TRBJ1-4; D uncertain. The germline V gene has CDR1 SGHDN and CDR2 FVKESK. The length of the CDR3 is 13 residues. CDR3 sequence: CASSRVGADTRYF. CDR3 bases: TGTGCCAGCAGCCGAGTAGGCGCAGATACGCGGTATTTT.

This clonotype appeared a few times. The rearrangement uses TRBV6-2 or TRBV6-3 and TRBJ2-1; 8 bases are a match to TRBD2. The CDR3 spans 15 residues. Losses at the gene ends were 6 bases for V and 5 bases for J; bases not matched to a gene: 9. CDR1 MNHEY and CDR2 SVGEGT come from the germline V gene. This chain's CDR3 is CASSLDQRGNNEQFF. CDR3 DNA: TGTGCCAGCAGCCTGGACCAGCGGGGGAACAATGAGCAGTTCTTC.

This clonotype is labeled medium-sized (0.01 to 0.1%). CDR3: CASSPGQGVNEQFF. DNA for the CDR3: TGTGCCAGTTCACCGGGACAGGGGGTGAATGAGCAGTTCTTC. The chain combines TRBV27 with TRBJ2-1, with 11 bases that match TRBD1. The CDR3 extends over 14 amino acids. Germline values: CDR1 MNHEY, CDR2 SMNVEV (reference sequence). The trim removed 9 bases at V and 7 bases at J, leaving 8 bases unmatched.

This clonotype has ten or more counts. This chain joins TRBV12-3 or TRBV12-4 and TRBJ1-3, with no clear D. V was pared by 7 bases and J by 0 bases, with 10 bases between. The CDR3 loop spans 14 amino acids. The CDR3 DNA reads TGTGCCAGCAACTACGGGAGCTCTGGAAACACCATATATTTT. Translation: CASNYGSSGNTIYF.

This clonotype was observed many times. V usage is TRBV18 and J usage is TRBJ2-7, with TRBD1 matching over 10 bases. The V and J ends lost 1 base and 3 bases, in that order; junction bases with no gene match: 0. Germline-derived CDR1 and CDR2 are KGHSH and LQKENI. The CDR3 consists of 14 residues. The CDR3 DNA reads TGTGCCAGCTCACCACGGACAGGGGGCTACGAGCAGTACTTC. It codes for CASSPRTGGYEQYF.

This clonotype was seen many times. This chain connects TRBV5-1 to TRBJ1-6, with D maybe TRBD1 (6 bases). CDR1 is SGHRS and CDR2 is YFSETQ in the germline V gene. CDR3 length equals 16 residues. The germline V and J ends were trimmed by 0 bases and 10 bases, with 17 bases remaining between them. Written as DNA, the CDR3 is TGCGCCAGCAGCTTGGAGGACAGTCGGACCGGCTCACCCCTCCACTTT. Amino acid sequence: CASSLEDSRTGSPLHF. Using reference TRBV5-1 and TRBJ1-6 for the parts outside the CDR3, the full variable domain is KAGVTQTPRYLIKTRGQQVTLSCSPISGHRSVSWYQQTPGQGLQFLFEYFSETQRNKGNFPGRFSGRQFSNSRSEMNVSTLELGDSALYLCASSLEDSRTGSPLHFGNGTRLTVT.

This clonotype came up many times. The chain employs TRBV29-1 and TRBJ1-2; 7 nucleotides align to TRBD1. Germline V gene data show CDR1 as SQVTM and CDR2 as ANQGSEA. The CDR3 loop spans 12 amino acids. Losses at the gene ends were 5 bases for V and 4 bases for J; bases not matched to a gene: 4. The CDR3 region is CSVMTGSYGYTF. DNA of the CDR3: TGCAGCGTTATGACAGGGTCCTATGGCTACACCTTC.

The chain has TRBV5-4 and TRBJ2-3, with 13 bases aligning to TRBD2. J lost 5 bases, V lost 0 bases, and 0 bases had no gene match. This CDR3 is 15 amino acids long. Germline V lookup: CDR1 SGHNT, CDR2 YYREEE (reference sequence). CDR3 sequence: CASSLGLAGGDTQYF. CDR3 DNA: TGTGCCAGCAGCTTGGGACTAGCGGGAGGAGATACGCAGTATTTT.

At least ten counts were recorded for this clonotype. The gene calls are TRBV7-2 and TRBJ1-1; the D gene is possibly TRBD1 (6 bases). CDR1 is SGHTA and CDR2 is FQGNSA in the germline V gene. The CDR3 is made up of 13 amino acids. V lost 5 bases, J lost 4 bases, and 11 bases lay in between. The CDR3 coding sequence is TGTGCCAGCAGCCCAACAGGGTTCACTGAAGCTTTCTTT. Translated: CASSPTGFTEAFF.

In its sample, this clonotype was seen many times. The J gene is TRBJ2-3, the V gene TRBV19; 13 bases agree with TRBD2. Germline CDR1 LNHDA, CDR2 SQIVND (reference sequence). The J segment lost 4 bases and the V segment lost 6 bases, leaving 1 base of the junction unmatched. The CDR3 contains 14 residues. CDR3 DNA sequence: TGTGCCAGTAGGACTAGCGGGAGGCCAGATACGCAGTATTTT. Its protein is CASRTSGRPDTQYF.

The chain uses TRBV7-3 and TRBJ2-2; weak D call: TRBD1 (5 bases). The CDR3 length is 12 residues. Germline V gene data show CDR1 as SGHTA and CDR2 as FQGTGA. V lost 2 bases and J lost 7, with 5 bases in between. The chain's CDR3 is CASSLDSGELFF. The CDR3 DNA follows: TGTGCCAGCAGCTTAGACAGCGGGGAGCTGTTTTTT.

This clonotype was detected only a few times. J is TRBJ2-7 and V is TRBV20-1; TRBD1 or TRBD2 may be the D gene (7 bases each). V was pared by 4 bases and J by 4 bases, with 20 bases between. The germline CDR1 and CDR2 sequences are DFQATT and SNEGSKA (reference sequence). The CDR3 length is 15 residues. Written as DNA, the CDR3 is TGCAGTGCTATGGACCTCAGGGGGGGAAATTACGAGCAGTACTTC. Translating gives CSAMDLRGGNYEQYF.

The table lists this clonotype with many counts. The chain links TRBV6-6 to TRBJ2-2; TRBD2 matches 7 bases. From germline, CDR1 is MNHNY and CDR2 SVGAGI (reference sequence). V trimming: 0 bases; J trimming: 0 bases; junction bases outside the gene matches: 4. This CDR3 has 17 residues. The CDR3 is CASSYSGRATNTGELFF. In DNA, the CDR3 is TGTGCCAGCAGTTACTCGGGGAGGGCCACGAACACCGGGGAGCTGTTTTTT.

Many counts were recorded for this clonotype. The CDR3 nucleotides read TGTGCCAGCAGGTCGAGGGGGAACTCTGGAAACACCATATATTTT. Translation: CASRSRGNSGNTIYF. The V call is TRBV12-3 or TRBV12-4, the J call TRBJ1-3; maybe TRBD1 (6 bases). The CDR3 is 15 residues long. With 6 bases removed from V and 0 bases from J, the gap between germline ends came to 12 bases.

This clonotype occurred many times. The rearrangement joins TRBV13 to TRBJ2-1; possible D gene TRBD2, 5 bases. The CDR3 runs to 15 residues. Germline V gives CDR1 PRHDT, CDR2 FYEKMQ (reference sequence). V shed 3 bases and J shed 12 bases, with 21 bases lying between them. CDR3 loop: CASSLGTSALRGQFF. CDR3 nucleotide sequence: TGTGCCAGCAGCTTGGGAACTAGTGCCTTACGGGGGCAGTTCTTC.

There are many counts of this clonotype. The rearrangement joins TRBV20-1 to TRBJ2-7; 9 nucleotides agree with TRBD1. V dropped 4 bases and J dropped 2; count of bases not matched to a gene: 9. Germline assignment: CDR1 DFQATT and CDR2 SNEGSKA (reference sequence). CDR3 size: 15 residues. Here the CDR3 DNA reads TGCAGTGCTAAAGCATTCGACAGGGGGGCCTACGAGCAGTACTTC. Translation gives CSAKAFDRGAYEQYF.

Notes on this clonotype: Since a much larger clone is just one base distant, this may be a read error. V is TRBV19 and J is TRBJ2-3; D is undetermined. This CDR3 has 14 residues. Germline CDR1 reads LNHDA; CDR2 reads SQIVND (reference sequence). The CDR3 bases are TGTGCCCGTAGTATAGAGGCAGAAACGGATACGCAGTATTTT. It is translated as CARSIEAETDTQYF.

This clonotype was seen at least ten times. The gene calls are TRBV11-2 and TRBJ1-1; 7 positions agree with TRBD1. From germline, CDR1 is SGHAT and CDR2 FQNNGV. With 4 bases clipped from V and 2 bases from J, the junction kept 1 base outside the gene matches. CDR3 length equals 13 residues. The CDR3 sequence is CASSWDSNTEAFF. In DNA, the CDR3 is TGTGCCAGCAGCTGGGACAGCAACACTGAAGCTTTCTTT.

This clonotype has more than one count but fewer than ten. A clone one base away is much larger, so this may be a read error. V is TRBV21-1 and J is TRBJ1-1. TRBV21-1 is listed as a pseudogene. CDR3 length equals 11 residues. The CDR3 protein is CASTPLTEALF. The DNA for the CDR3 is TGTGCCAGCACCCCGTTGACTGAAGCTCTCTTT.

This clonotype appeared many times. CDR3 region: CASSRVGETQYF. The DNA of the CDR3 is TGTGCCAGCAGCCGGGTTGGAGAGACCCAGTACTTC. The V and J genes are TRBV7-2 and TRBJ2-5; the D is unclear. Trimming removed 5 bases at V and 4 bases at J, with 8 bases between. Germline CDR1 SGHTA, CDR2 FQGNSA. The CDR3 extends over 12 amino acids.

This clonotype was counted at least ten times. The chain's CDR3 is CASSYSSPISDQPQHF. In DNA, the CDR3 is TGTGCCAGCAGTTACTCCAGCCCTATATCTGATCAGCCCCAGCATTTT. The V gene is TRBV6-2 or TRBV6-3, the J gene TRBJ1-5; unclear D gene. CDR1 MNHEY and CDR2 SVGEGT come from the germline V gene. The CDR3 totals 16 residues. With 0 bases removed from V and 5 bases from J, the gap between germline ends came to 14 bases.

This clonotype was seen many times. The chain employs TRBV29-1 and TRBJ2-1; 11 nucleotides line up with TRBD2. Germline loops: CDR1 SQVTM, CDR2 ANQGSEA. CDR3 length: 13 residues. The V and J ends lost 7 bases and 4 bases, in that order; junction bases with no gene match: 3. CDR3 in amino acids: CSAGTSGYNEQFF. DNA of the CDR3: TGCAGCGCCGGGACTAGCGGATACAATGAGCAGTTCTTC.

This clonotype was seen many times. This sequence joins TRBV7-3 and TRBJ1-5; D gene unclear. Germline V gene lookup returns CDR1 SGHTA and CDR2 FQGTGA. V gave up 6 bases and J gave up 6 bases, with 27 bases separating them. The CDR3 length is 18 residues. As DNA, the CDR3 is TGTGCCAGCAGTCGAATCAGGATCGCCCCAAGTCAATGTCAGCCCCAGCATTTT. Translated, it gives CASSRIRIAPSQCQPQHF.

This clonotype showed up many times. This sequence joins TRBV21-1 and TRBJ2-5. TRBV21-1 is reported as a pseudogene. This CDR3 region has 14 residues. CDR3 protein: CASSFRHRQETQYF. The CDR3 DNA reads TGTGCCAGCAGCTTTCGACATAGACAAGAGACCCAGTACTTC.

This clonotype was seen repeatedly, ten times or more. The chain has TRBV27 and TRBJ2-1; maybe TRBD1 (5 bases). The V gene lost 8 bases and the J gene lost 1 base, with 18 bases spanning the gap. This CDR3 region has 16 residues. Germline lookup yields CDR1 MNHEY and CDR2 SMNVEV (reference sequence). CDR3 bases: TGTGCCAGCGGATTAAGACAGTACACATCCTACAATGAGCAGTTCTTC. Translated: CASGLRQYTSYNEQFF.

This clonotype was seen many times. This sequence joins TRBV5-1 and TRBJ2-3, with D perhaps TRBD2 (7 bases). The V gene's germline CDR1 is SGHRS and CDR2 YFSETQ. The CDR3 is made up of 16 amino acids. V was pared by 2 bases and J by 2 bases, with 15 bases between. The CDR3 region is CASSFGGRGNTDTQYF. The CDR3, as DNA: TGCGCCAGCAGCTTCGGGGGGCGAGGGAACACAGATACGCAGTATTTT.

At least ten counts were recorded for this clonotype. The V gene is TRBV7-9, the J gene TRBJ2-7; D not resolved. V was cut by 4 bases and J by 5 bases, with 9 bases left in between. The CDR3 is 12 residues long. CDR1 is SEHNR, CDR2 FQNEAQ, per germline (reference sequence). In nucleotides, the CDR3 is TGTGCCAGCAGCTCTAGTAGGCACGAGCAGTACTTC. Translation gives CASSSSRHEQYF.

V and J are TRBV12-3 or TRBV12-4 and TRBJ2-1, with 10 positions matching TRBD2. Trimming removed 9 bases from V and 7 bases from J; junction bases left unmatched: 18. This CDR3 has 17 amino acids. CDR3 protein: CARSAVPSGRAGNEQFF. Here the CDR3 DNA reads TGTGCCAGGAGTGCAGTCCCAAGCGGGAGGGCCGGAAATGAGCAGTTCTTC.

This clonotype was recorded at least ten times. The V and J genes are TRBV30 and TRBJ2-1, with D possibly being TRBD1 (6 bases). V lost 3 bases to trimming and J lost 0 bases, with 12 bases between them. The CDR3 length is 15 residues. Germline V CDR1 and CDR2: GTSNPN, SVGIG (reference sequence). Here the CDR3 reads CAWRGPGVSYNEQFF. Here the CDR3 DNA reads TGTGCCTGGAGGGGGCCAGGGGTCTCCTACAATGAGCAGTTCTTC. The full variable domain, rest sourced from reference TRBV30 and TRBJ2-1, is SQTIHQWPATLVQPVGSPLSLECTVEGTSNPNLYWYRQAAGRGLQLLFYSVGIGQISSEVPQNLSASRPQDRQFILSSKKLLLSDSGFYLCAWRGPGVSYNEQFFGPGTRLTVL.